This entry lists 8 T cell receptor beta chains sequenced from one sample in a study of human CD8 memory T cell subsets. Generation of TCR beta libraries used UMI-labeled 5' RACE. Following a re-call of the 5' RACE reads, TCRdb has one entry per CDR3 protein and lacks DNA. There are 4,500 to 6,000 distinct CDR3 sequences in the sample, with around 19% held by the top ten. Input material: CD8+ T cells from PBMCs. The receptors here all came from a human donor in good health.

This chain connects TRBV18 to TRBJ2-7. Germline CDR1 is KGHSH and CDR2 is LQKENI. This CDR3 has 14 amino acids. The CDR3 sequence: CASSLRVAPYEQYF.

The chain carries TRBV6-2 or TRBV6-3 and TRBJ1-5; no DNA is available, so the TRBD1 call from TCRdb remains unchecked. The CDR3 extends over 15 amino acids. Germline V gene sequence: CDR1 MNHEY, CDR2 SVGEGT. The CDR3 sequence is CASSYSGTSNQPQHF.

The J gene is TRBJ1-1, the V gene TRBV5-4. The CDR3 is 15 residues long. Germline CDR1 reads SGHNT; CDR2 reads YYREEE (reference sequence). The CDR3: CASSSSTRLNTEAFF.

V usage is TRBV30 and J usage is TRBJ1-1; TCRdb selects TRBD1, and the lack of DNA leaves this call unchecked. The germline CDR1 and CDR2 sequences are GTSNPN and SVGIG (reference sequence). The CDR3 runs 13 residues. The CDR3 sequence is CAWSIPGGTEAFF.

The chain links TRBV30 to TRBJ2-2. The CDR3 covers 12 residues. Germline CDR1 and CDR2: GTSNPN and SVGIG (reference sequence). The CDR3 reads CAWSDFTGELFF.

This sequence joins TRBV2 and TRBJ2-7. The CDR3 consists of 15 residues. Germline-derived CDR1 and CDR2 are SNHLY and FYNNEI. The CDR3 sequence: CASSAGTFSSYEQYF. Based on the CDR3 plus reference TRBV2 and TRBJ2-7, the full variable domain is EPEVTQTPSHQVTQMGQEVILRCVPISNHLYFYWYRQILGQKVEFLVSFYNNEISEKSEIFDDQFSVERPDGSNFTLKIRSTKLEDSAMYFCASSAGTFSSYEQYFGPGTRLTVT.

The CDR3 protein is CATSAFATEAFF. This chain uses TRBV15 with TRBJ1-1. The CDR3 has 12 residues. Germline CDR1 and CDR2: LNHNV and YYDKDF (reference sequence).

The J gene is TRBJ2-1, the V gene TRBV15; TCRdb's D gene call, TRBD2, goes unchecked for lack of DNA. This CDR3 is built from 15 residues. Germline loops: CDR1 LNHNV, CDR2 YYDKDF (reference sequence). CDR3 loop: CATSRSGSSYNEQFF. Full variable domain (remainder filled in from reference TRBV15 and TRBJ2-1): DAMVIQNPRYQVTQFGKPVTLSCSQTLNHNVMYWYQQKSSQAPKLLFHYYDKDFNNEADTPDNFQSRRPNTSFCFLDIRSPGLGDTAMYLCATSRSGSSYNEQFFGPGTRLTVL.